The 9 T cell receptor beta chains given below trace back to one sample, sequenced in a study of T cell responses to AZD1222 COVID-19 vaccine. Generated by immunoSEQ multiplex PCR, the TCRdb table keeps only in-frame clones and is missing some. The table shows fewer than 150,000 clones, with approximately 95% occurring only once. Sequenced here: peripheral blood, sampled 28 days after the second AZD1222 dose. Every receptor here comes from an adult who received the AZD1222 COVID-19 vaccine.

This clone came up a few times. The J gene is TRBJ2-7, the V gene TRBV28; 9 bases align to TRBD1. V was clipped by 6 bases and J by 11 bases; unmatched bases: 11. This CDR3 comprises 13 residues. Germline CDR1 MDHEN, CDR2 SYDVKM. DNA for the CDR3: TGTGCCAGCAGCCATGGGGACAGGGAAAGAAAGTACTTC. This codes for CASSHGDRERKYF.

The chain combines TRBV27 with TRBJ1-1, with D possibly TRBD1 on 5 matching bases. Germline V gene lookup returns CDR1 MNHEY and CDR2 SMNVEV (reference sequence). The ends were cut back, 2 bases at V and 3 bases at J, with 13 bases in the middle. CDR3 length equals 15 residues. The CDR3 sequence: CASSLEGGGYTEAFF. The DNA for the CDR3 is TGTGCCAGCAGTTTAGAAGGCGGGGGTTACACTGAAGCTTTCTTT.

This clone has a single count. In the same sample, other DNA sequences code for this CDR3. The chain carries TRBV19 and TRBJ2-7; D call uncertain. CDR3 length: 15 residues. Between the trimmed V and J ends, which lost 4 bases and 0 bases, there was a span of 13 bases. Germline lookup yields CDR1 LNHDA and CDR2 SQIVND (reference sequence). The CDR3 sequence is CASSTIGSSSYEQYF. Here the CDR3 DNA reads TGTGCCAGTAGTACCATAGGCTCCAGCTCCTACGAGCAGTACTTC.

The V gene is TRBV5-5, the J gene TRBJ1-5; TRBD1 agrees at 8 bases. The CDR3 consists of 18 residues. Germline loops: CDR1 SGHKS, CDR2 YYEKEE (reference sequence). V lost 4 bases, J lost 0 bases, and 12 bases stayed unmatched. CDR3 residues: CASSHSSGTGFSNQPQHF. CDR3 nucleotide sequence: TGTGCCAGCAGCCATTCCTCCGGGACAGGTTTTAGCAATCAGCCCCAGCATTTT.

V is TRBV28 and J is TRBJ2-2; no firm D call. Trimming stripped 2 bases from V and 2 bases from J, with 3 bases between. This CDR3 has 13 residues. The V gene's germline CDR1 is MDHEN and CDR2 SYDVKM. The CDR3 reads CASSLPNTGELFF. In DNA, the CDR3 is TGTGCCAGCAGTTTACCCAACACCGGGGAGCTGTTTTTT.

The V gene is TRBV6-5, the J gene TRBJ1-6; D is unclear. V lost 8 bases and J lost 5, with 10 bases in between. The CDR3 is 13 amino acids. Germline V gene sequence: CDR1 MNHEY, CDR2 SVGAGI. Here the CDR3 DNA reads TGTGCCAGCCGAGGGCAGGATAATTCACCCCTCCACTTT. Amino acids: CASRGQDNSPLHF.

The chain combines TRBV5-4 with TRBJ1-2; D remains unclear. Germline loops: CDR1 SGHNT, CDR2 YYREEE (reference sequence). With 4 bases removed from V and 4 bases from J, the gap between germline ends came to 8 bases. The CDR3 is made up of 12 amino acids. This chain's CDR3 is CASSPDRYGYTF. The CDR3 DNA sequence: TGTGCCAGCAGCCCCGACCGCTATGGCTACACCTTC.

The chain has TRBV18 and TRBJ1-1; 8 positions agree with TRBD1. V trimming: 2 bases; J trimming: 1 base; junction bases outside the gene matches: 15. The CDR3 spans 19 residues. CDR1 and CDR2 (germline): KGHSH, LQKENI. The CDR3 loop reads CASSPRTGLQGARNTEAFF. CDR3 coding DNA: TGTGCCAGCTCACCAAGGACTGGTTTGCAGGGGGCGAGGAACACTGAAGCTTTCTTT.

Here the CDR3 reads CASSNPGGFGDTQYF. CDR3 bases: TGTGCCAGCAGCAATCCCGGGGGTTTCGGGGATACGCAGTATTTT. J is TRBJ2-3 and V is TRBV7-8; D possibly corresponds to TRBD2 (6 bases). This CDR3 has 15 amino acids. Germline CDR1 is SGHVS and CDR2 is FQNEAQ. Trimming took 5 bases from V and 6 from J, leaving 18 bases between them.